Below, 27 T cell receptor beta chains from the same sample are listed, as sequenced in a study of shared clonotypes between healthy human individuals. Clones were sequenced by immunoSEQ multiplex PCR, and TCRdb holds only the in-frame ones, with some missing. The data contain around 1 million clones, 76% of them singletons. The sample was memory CD4+ T cells sorted from blood. Subset in this sample: CD45RA-negative fraction. These TCRs come from a young man in good health.

V gene TRBV12-5 combines with J gene TRBJ1-1; D perhaps matches TRBD1 (5 bases). The CDR3 is made up of 15 amino acids. Germline assignment: CDR1 LGHNT and CDR2 FRNRAP. The V end was cut by 3 bases, the J end by 4 bases, with 15 bases between. As DNA, the CDR3 is TGTGCTAGTGGTTTCTCCAATCAGGGAATCACTGAAGCTTTCTTT. Encoded protein: CASGFSNQGITEAFF.

This clone has just one count. This chain connects TRBV7-3 to TRBJ1-4; 8 positions agree with TRBD1. Per the germline V gene, CDR1 is SGHTA and CDR2 is FQGTGA. J lost 7 bases, V lost 6 bases, and 10 bases had no gene match. The CDR3 has 15 amino acids. CDR3 DNA: TGTGCCAGCAGTTTGACAGGGGAGTTAGGTGAAAAACTGTTTTTT. Encoded protein: CASSLTGELGEKLFF.

V usage is TRBV10-2 and J usage is TRBJ2-7; 13 nucleotides align to TRBD2. V was clipped by 6 bases and J by 2 bases; unmatched bases: 13. From germline, CDR1 is WSHSY and CDR2 SAAADI. The CDR3 has 18 residues. The CDR3 protein is CASRMTSGRTLYPYEQYF. CDR3 in DNA: TGCGCCAGCAGGATGACTAGCGGGAGGACCCTTTATCCCTACGAGCAGTACTTC.

V usage is TRBV5-8 and J usage is TRBJ1-2; TRBD1 matches at 8 bases. This CDR3 region has 13 residues. Germline CDR1 and CDR2: SGHTS and YDEGEE. Germline trimming cut 4 bases from V and 8 bases from J; bases unmatched to any gene: 7. The DNA for the CDR3 is TGTGCCAGCAGCCGGACAGGGTATGGAGGCTACACCTTC. Translation: CASSRTGYGGYTF.

This clone has more than one count but fewer than ten. Other DNA sequences within the sample encode an identical CDR3. This chain uses TRBV19 with TRBJ2-7; either TRBD1 or TRBD2 may fit D (5 bases each). V dropped 0 bases and J dropped 0 bases, with 9 bases sitting between them. This CDR3 has 15 residues. Germline CDR1 reads LNHDA; CDR2 reads SQIVND (reference sequence). CDR3 coding DNA: TGTGCCAGTAGTATAGACGGTGGGGGCTCCTACGAGCAGTACTTC. This translates into CASSIDGGGSYEQYF.

This chain connects TRBV21-1 to TRBJ2-1; the table's D call, TRBD2, has no DNA check behind it. TRBV21-1 constitutes a pseudogene. This CDR3 has 17 amino acids. The CDR3 nucleotides read TGTCCCCAGCGGAGACTAGCGGGAGGATCTCCCTACAATGAGCAGTTCTTC. This translates into CPQRRLAGGSPYNEQFF.

This chain joins TRBV5-1 and TRBJ2-5; D gene unclear. V was shortened by 6 bases and J by 5 bases, with 2 bases between the two germline ends. CDR1 is SGHRS and CDR2 is YFSETQ in the germline V gene. The CDR3 runs to 9 residues. The CDR3 DNA reads TGCGCCAGCAAGGAGACCCAGTACTTC. Translated: CASKETQYF.

This clone was observed a single time. Here the CDR3 reads CASRDTTGANNSPLHF. The CDR3 coding sequence is TGTGCCAGTCGTGACACTACCGGGGCTAATAATTCACCCCTCCACTTT. This chain joins TRBV19 and TRBJ1-6; maybe TRBD1 (5 bases). Trimming took off 8 bases at V and 5 bases at J, with 19 bases between the two ends. Germline V CDR1 and CDR2: LNHDA, SQIVND (reference sequence). The CDR3 is 16 amino acids.

This clone was counted between two and nine times. The chain recombines TRBV19 with TRBJ2-6; D remains unclear. Germline assignment: CDR1 LNHDA and CDR2 SQIVND (reference sequence). The CDR3 consists of 15 residues. V gave up 5 bases and J gave up 4 bases, with 12 bases separating them. CDR3 sequence (DNA): TGTGCCAGTAGTGACACCAGCGCCGGGGCCAACGTCCTGACTTTC. It specifies CASSDTSAGANVLTF.

There are a few counts of this clone. The same CDR3 can be traced to other DNA sequences in this sample. The chain carries TRBV5-1 and TRBJ1-1; the D is unclear. V shed 1 base and J shed 2 bases, with 0 bases lying between them. The CDR3 contains 11 residues. The V gene's germline CDR1 is SGHRS and CDR2 YFSETQ. Here the CDR3 reads CASSLNTEAFF. CDR3 in DNA: TGCGCCAGCAGCTTGAACACTGAAGCTTTCTTT.

The chain links TRBV9 to TRBJ2-7; 8 bases agree with TRBD1. The CDR3 loop spans 15 amino acids. The germline V gene has CDR1 SGDLS and CDR2 YYNGEE. V lost 0 bases and J lost 4; bases outside the gene matches: 6. CDR3 sequence (DNA): TGTGCCAGCAGCGTAGCCCCGGGACAGGCATACGAGCAGTACTTC. Translated, it gives CASSVAPGQAYEQYF.

V usage is TRBV18 and J usage is TRBJ1-2; TRBD1 matches 9 bases. The V gene end was trimmed by 6 bases and the J gene end by 11 bases; junction bases not matched to a gene: 13. This CDR3 is built from 14 residues. CDR1 and CDR2 from the germline V gene are KGHSH and LQKENI. CDR3 region: CASSPNPGTGSYTF. The CDR3 DNA follows: TGTGCCAGCTCTCCAAACCCCGGGACAGGGTCATACACCTTC.

This clone was detected only a few times. The genes are TRBV10-3 and TRBJ1-2; the D gene is possibly TRBD1 (6 bases). The V gene's germline CDR1 is ENHRY and CDR2 SYGVKD. The CDR3 has 16 amino acids. Trimming cost V 7 bases and J 4 bases, with 22 bases left between them. Written as DNA, the CDR3 is TGTGCCATCACTAAAGAACCGGGACAACCTTTCTATGGCTACACCTTC. This gives the protein CAITKEPGQPFYGYTF.

This chain joins TRBV5-6 and TRBJ2-3, with 7 bases matching TRBD1. The CDR3 covers 16 residues. Trimming cost V 1 base and J 0 bases; bases outside gene matches: 5. Germline V gives CDR1 SGHDT, CDR2 YYEEEE. The chain's CDR3 is CASSLLEGASTDTQYF. Written as DNA, the CDR3 is TGTGCCAGCAGCTTGCTTGAGGGGGCGAGCACAGATACGCAGTATTTT.

This sequence joins TRBV7-2 and TRBJ1-3; D gene unclear. V dropped 5 bases and J dropped 0 bases, with 11 bases sitting between them. The CDR3 sequence is 15 residues long. The germline V gene has CDR1 SGHTA and CDR2 FQGNSA. CDR3 sequence: CASSPVFSSGNTIYF. In DNA, the CDR3 is TGTGCCAGCAGCCCGGTGTTTAGCTCTGGAAACACCATATATTTT.

A word on this clone: This could be a read error, since a much larger clone is one nucleotide away. V and J are TRBV5-4 and TRBJ2-3, with 9 bases that match TRBD2. From germline, CDR1 is SGHNT and CDR2 YYREEE (reference sequence). This CDR3 comprises 19 residues. Unmatched junction bases numbered 22, after V lost 2 bases and J lost 9 bases. The CDR3 reads CASSFPGTSRSFEKTTQYF. Here the CDR3 DNA reads TGTGCCAGCAGCTTCCCGGGGACTAGCAGGAGTTTCGAGAAAACCACGCAGTATTTT.

The chain combines TRBV9 with TRBJ2-2; maybe TRBD2 (6 bases). Between the trimmed V and J ends, which lost 4 bases and 3 bases, there was a span of 10 bases. Germline V gives CDR1 SGDLS, CDR2 YYNGEE. The CDR3 extends over 14 amino acids. This CDR3 reads CASSRRVDTGELFF. CDR3 coding DNA: TGTGCCAGCAGCAGGAGGGTGGACACCGGGGAGCTGTTTTTT.

This clone was counted a single time. This chain links TRBV5-5 with TRBJ2-1, with D perhaps given as TRBD1 or TRBD2 (5 bases each). V was clipped by 3 bases and J by 5 bases, with 9 bases between them. Germline assignment: CDR1 SGHKS and CDR2 YYEKEE (reference sequence). CDR3 size: 13 residues. DNA for the CDR3: TGTGCCAGCAGCTCGGGGCCTGACAATGAGCAGTTCTTC. Protein sequence: CASSSGPDNEQFF.

This chain connects TRBV11-3 to TRBJ2-3; D remains ambiguous. Trimming removed 1 base at V and 2 bases at J, with 7 bases between. Germline V lookup: CDR1 SGHNT, CDR2 YENEEA. The CDR3 extends over 14 amino acids. The CDR3 here is CASSLGLNTDTQYF. In DNA, the CDR3 is TGTGCCAGCAGCTTAGGCCTTAACACAGATACGCAGTATTTT.

V usage is TRBV5-4 and J usage is TRBJ2-7; 10 bases agree with TRBD1. Germline V gives CDR1 SGHNT, CDR2 YYREEE (reference sequence). The CDR3 runs 15 residues. V was clipped by 4 bases and J by 9 bases; unmatched bases: 13. This chain's CDR3 is CASSPTGTGVRGQYF. CDR3 nucleotide sequence: TGTGCCAGCAGCCCAACCGGGACAGGGGTTAGGGGGCAGTACTTC.

This clone was detected many times. This rearrangement joins TRBV6-1 to TRBJ2-3; TRBD1 might be the D (6 bases). This CDR3 has 17 amino acids. Trimming stripped 4 bases from V and 0 bases from J, with 17 bases between. Germline V gives CDR1 MNHNS, CDR2 SASEGT. Here the CDR3 reads CASSAFGTPTSTDTQYF. DNA of the CDR3: TGTGCCAGCAGTGCGTTCGGGACACCAACTAGCACAGATACGCAGTATTTT.

The chain couples TRBV5-4 to TRBJ2-7; TRBD2 matches at 7 bases. Per germline, CDR1 SGHNT and CDR2 YYREEE (reference sequence). V was clipped by 5 bases and J by 6 bases; unmatched bases: 11. The CDR3 covers 14 residues. CDR3 DNA sequence: TGTGCCAGCAGTTCAGGCGGGGGTCGGGGCGAGCAGTACTTC. Translating gives CASSSGGGRGEQYF.

The J gene is TRBJ2-7, the V gene TRBV4-3; 10 bases agree with TRBD2. Germline V gene data show CDR1 as LGHNA and CDR2 as YSLEER. The CDR3 is 14 residues long. V lost 3 bases and J lost 5; bases outside the gene matches: 4. The CDR3 bases are TGCGCCAGCAGCCAGGGACTAGCGATAGACGAGCAGTACTTC. This encodes CASSQGLAIDEQYF.

The chain joins TRBV5-4 to TRBJ2-5; D is perhaps TRBD1 or TRBD2 (6 bases each). Germline lookup yields CDR1 SGHNT and CDR2 YYREEE (reference sequence). The V end lost 6 bases, the J end lost 4 bases, and 19 bases lay between the germline ends. CDR3 size: 15 residues. CDR3: CASTNGGGRGETQYF. In DNA form, the CDR3 reads TGTGCCAGCACCAACGGAGGGGGTAGGGGAGAGACCCAGTACTTC.

J is TRBJ2-3 and V is TRBV28; possible D gene TRBD1, 5 bases. CDR1 is MDHEN and CDR2 is SYDVKM in the germline V gene. This CDR3 comprises 12 residues. The germline V and J ends were trimmed by 6 bases and 7 bases, with 11 bases remaining between them. CDR3 nucleotides: TGTGCCAGCAGCCGTCAGGGAAATACGCAGTATTTT. Encoded protein: CASSRQGNTQYF.

The chain carries TRBV7-6 and TRBJ1-3; no definite D call. This CDR3 region has 13 residues. Between the trimmed V and J ends, which lost 5 bases and 0 bases, there was a span of 5 bases. Germline loops: CDR1 SGHVS, CDR2 FNYEAQ. The CDR3 sequence: CASSGDSGNTIYF. The CDR3 nucleotides are TGTGCCAGCAGCGGGGACTCTGGAAACACCATATATTTT. Based on the CDR3 plus reference TRBV7-6 and TRBJ1-3, the full variable domain is GAGVSQSPRYKVTKRGQDVALRCDPISGHVSLYWYRQALGQGPEFLTYFNYEAQQDKSGLPNDRFSAERPEGSISTLTIQRTEQRDSAMYRCASSGDSGNTIYFGEGSWLTVV.

The chain joins TRBV9 to TRBJ2-7; TRBD1 matches at 7 bases. Trimming took 3 bases from V and 5 from J; bases not matched to a gene: 11. From germline, CDR1 is SGDLS and CDR2 YYNGEE. The CDR3 sequence is 15 residues long. The CDR3 loop is CASSEGTADLNEQYF. Written as DNA, the CDR3 is TGTGCCAGCAGCGAGGGGACAGCCGACTTGAACGAGCAGTACTTC. The variable domain in full, with the rest retrieved from reference TRBV9 and TRBJ2-7, is DSGVTQTPKHLITATGQRVTLRCSPRSGDLSVYWYQQSLDQGLQFLIQYYNGEERAKGNILERFSAQQFPDLHSELNLSSLELGDSALYFCASSEGTADLNEQYFGPGTRLTVT.